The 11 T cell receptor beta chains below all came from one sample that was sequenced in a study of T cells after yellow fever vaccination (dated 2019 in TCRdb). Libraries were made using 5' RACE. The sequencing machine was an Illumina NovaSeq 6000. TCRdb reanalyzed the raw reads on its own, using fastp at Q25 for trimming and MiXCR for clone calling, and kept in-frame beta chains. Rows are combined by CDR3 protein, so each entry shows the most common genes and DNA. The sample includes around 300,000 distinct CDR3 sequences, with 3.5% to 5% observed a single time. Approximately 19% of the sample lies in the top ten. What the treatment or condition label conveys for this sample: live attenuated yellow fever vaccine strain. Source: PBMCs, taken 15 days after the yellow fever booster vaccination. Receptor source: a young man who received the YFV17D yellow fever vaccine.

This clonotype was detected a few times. The CDR3 sequence: CASSQETPIGTEAFF. The CDR3 region has the DNA TGCGCCAGCAGCCAAGAAACCCCGATAGGGACTGAAGCTTTCTTT. This chain connects TRBV4-1 to TRBJ1-1; D gene ambiguous. This CDR3 has 15 amino acids. Germline lookup yields CDR1 MGHRA and CDR2 YSYEKL. V was clipped by 0 bases and J by 5 bases, with 13 bases between them.

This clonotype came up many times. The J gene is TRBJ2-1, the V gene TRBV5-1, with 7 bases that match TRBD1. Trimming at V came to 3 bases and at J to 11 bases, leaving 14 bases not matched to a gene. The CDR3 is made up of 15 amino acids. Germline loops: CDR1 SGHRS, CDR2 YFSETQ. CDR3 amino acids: CASSSRGDRVGKQFF. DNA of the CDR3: TGCGCCAGCAGCTCCCGAGGTGACAGGGTGGGGAAGCAGTTCTTC.

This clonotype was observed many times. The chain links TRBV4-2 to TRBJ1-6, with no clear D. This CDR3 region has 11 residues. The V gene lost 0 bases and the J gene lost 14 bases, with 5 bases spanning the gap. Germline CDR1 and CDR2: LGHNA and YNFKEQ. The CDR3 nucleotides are TGTGCCAGCAGCCAAGATCGAGCCCTCCACTTT. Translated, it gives CASSQDRALHF.

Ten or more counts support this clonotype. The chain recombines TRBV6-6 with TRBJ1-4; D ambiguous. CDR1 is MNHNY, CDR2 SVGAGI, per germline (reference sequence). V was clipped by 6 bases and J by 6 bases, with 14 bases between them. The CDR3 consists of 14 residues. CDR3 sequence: CASSPWEPDEKLFF. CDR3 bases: TGTGCCAGCAGCCCGTGGGAGCCTGATGAAAAACTGTTTTTT.

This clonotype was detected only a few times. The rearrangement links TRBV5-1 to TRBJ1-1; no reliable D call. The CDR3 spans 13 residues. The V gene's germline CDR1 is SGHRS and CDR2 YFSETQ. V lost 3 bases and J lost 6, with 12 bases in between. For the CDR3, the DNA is TGCGCCAGCAGCTGGGGTGTTGGGGCTGAAGCTTTCTTT. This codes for CASSWGVGAEAFF.

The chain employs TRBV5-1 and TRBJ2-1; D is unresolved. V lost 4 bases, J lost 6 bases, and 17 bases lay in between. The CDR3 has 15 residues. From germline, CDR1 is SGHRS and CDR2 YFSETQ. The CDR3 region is CASSPGSLAFNEQFF. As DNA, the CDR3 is TGCGCCAGCAGCCCTGGGTCCTTAGCCTTCAATGAGCAGTTCTTC. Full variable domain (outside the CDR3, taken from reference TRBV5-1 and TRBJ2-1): KAGVTQTPRYLIKTRGQQVTLSCSPISGHRSVSWYQQTPGQGLQFLFEYFSETQRNKGNFPGRFSGRQFSNSRSEMNVSTLELGDSALYLCASSPGSLAFNEQFFGPGTRLTVL.

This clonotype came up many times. The CDR3 nucleotides are TGTGCCACCAGCAGTGGCCTCTGGCAGATCTATCAGCCCCAGCATTTT. It specifies CATSSGLWQIYQPQHF. V and J are TRBV15 and TRBJ1-5; D is uncertain. The V end lost 3 bases, the J end lost 5 bases, and 17 bases lay between the germline ends. This CDR3 comprises 16 residues. The germline V gene has CDR1 LNHNV and CDR2 YYDKDF (reference sequence).

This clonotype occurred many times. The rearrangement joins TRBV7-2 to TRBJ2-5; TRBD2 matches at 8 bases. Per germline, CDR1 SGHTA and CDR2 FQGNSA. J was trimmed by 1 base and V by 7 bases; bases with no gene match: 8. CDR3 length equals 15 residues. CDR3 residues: CASKAGASLQETQYF. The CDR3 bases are TGTGCCAGCAAAGCGGGGGCCTCCCTCCAAGAGACCCAGTACTTC. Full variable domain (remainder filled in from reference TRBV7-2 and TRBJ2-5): GAGVSQSPSNKVTEKGKDVELRCDPISGHTALYWYRQSLGQGLEFLIYFQGNSAPDKSGLPSDRFSAERTGGSVSTLTIQRTQQEDSAVYLCASKAGASLQETQYFGPGTRLLVL.

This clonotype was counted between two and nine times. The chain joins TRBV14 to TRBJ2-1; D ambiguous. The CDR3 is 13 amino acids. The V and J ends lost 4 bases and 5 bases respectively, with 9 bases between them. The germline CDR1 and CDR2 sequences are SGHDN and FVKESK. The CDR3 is CASSLTWDNEQFF. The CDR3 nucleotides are TGTGCCAGCAGCCTGACTTGGGACAATGAGCAGTTCTTC.

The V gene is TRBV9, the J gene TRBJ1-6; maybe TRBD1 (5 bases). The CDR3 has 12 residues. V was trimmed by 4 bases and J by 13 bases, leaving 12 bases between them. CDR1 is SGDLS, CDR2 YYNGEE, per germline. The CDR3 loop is CASSSFRGPLHF. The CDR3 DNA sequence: TGTGCCAGCAGCTCGTTCCGGGGCCCCCTCCACTTT. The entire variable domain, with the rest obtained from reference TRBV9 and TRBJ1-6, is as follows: DSGVTQTPKHLITATGQRVTLRCSPRSGDLSVYWYQQSLDQGLQFLIQYYNGEERAKGNILERFSAQQFPDLHSELNLSSLELGDSALYFCASSSFRGPLHFGNGTRLTVT.

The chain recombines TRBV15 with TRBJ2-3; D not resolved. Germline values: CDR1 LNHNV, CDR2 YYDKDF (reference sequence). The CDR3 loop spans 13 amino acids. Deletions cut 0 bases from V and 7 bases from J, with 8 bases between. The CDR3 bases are TGTGCCACCAGCAGAGATGGGAAGAATACGCAGTATTTT. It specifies CATSRDGKNTQYF.